The 28 T cell receptor beta chains below come from one sample, sequenced in a study of blood T cell repertoires in COVID-19. Profiling relied on immunoSEQ multiplex PCR, and the TCRdb table lists in-frame clones only, not all of them. There are 110,000 or so clones in the sample; 77% occur only once, and roughly 7.9% lies in the top ten. The sample comprised peripheral blood. Receptors originate from a human donor in a cohort sampled during active COVID-19.

There are a few counts of this clone. The chain combines TRBV4-1 with TRBJ2-7; D unclear. CDR1 MGHRA and CDR2 YSYEKL come from the germline V gene. There are 15 residues in the CDR3. Deletions cut 5 bases from V and 4 bases from J, with 18 bases between. In nucleotides, the CDR3 is TGCGCCAGCAGCACTTACGAAGGTAGCTTGTACGAGCAGTACTTC. Translated, it gives CASSTYEGSLYEQYF.

The CDR3 bases are TGTGCCACCAGTCCCGGGGGGGCCAACGTCCTGACTTTC. Encoded protein: CATSPGGANVLTF. The gene calls are TRBV19 and TRBJ2-6; D call uncertain. Germline CDR1 is LNHDA and CDR2 is SQIVND (reference sequence). This CDR3 has 13 amino acids. V was pared by 10 bases and J by 4 bases, with 11 bases between.

The J gene is TRBJ2-7, the V gene TRBV4-1, with a possible D match to TRBD1 (6 bases). The CDR3 is 14 amino acids. Per germline, CDR1 MGHRA and CDR2 YSYEKL. V lost 8 bases and J 6 bases, leaving 20 bases between the germline ends. The CDR3 loop is CASGGGSPPGEQYF. Here the CDR3 DNA reads TGCGCCAGCGGGGGCGGGTCACCACCGGGCGAGCAGTACTTC.

This clone was detected only a few times. The chain couples TRBV19 to TRBJ2-3; D may be TRBD2 (5 bases). V lost 7 bases and J lost 2, with 13 bases in between. The CDR3 length is 14 residues. Germline V lookup: CDR1 LNHDA, CDR2 SQIVND (reference sequence). DNA of the CDR3: TGTGCCAGTAATAAGTGGGGAGCCACAGATACGCAGTATTTT. It translates to CASNKWGATDTQYF.

This clone was seen more than once but under ten times. The J gene is TRBJ1-1, the V gene TRBV27; D is ambiguous. The CDR3 runs to 17 residues. The germline CDR1 and CDR2 sequences are MNHEY and SMNVEV (reference sequence). Deletions cut 7 bases from V and 1 base from J, with 22 bases between. For the CDR3, the DNA is TGTGCCAGCATGCCGGAGGGTACGGAGGTAGGGAACACTGAAGCTTTCTTT. It is translated as CASMPEGTEVGNTEAFF.

CDR3 bases: TGTGCCAGCACCAAAATCGGGACAGCTCTGTACGAGCAGTACTTC. It specifies CASTKIGTALYEQYF. The gene calls are TRBV27 and TRBJ2-7, with 7 bases fitting TRBD1. Germline V lookup: CDR1 MNHEY, CDR2 SMNVEV (reference sequence). The trim removed 7 bases at V and 4 bases at J, leaving 13 bases unmatched. The CDR3 runs to 15 residues.

As DNA, the CDR3 is TGTGCCAGCAGCGTAGGAATCACTAGTGGGACACAAGAGACCCAGTACTTC. Its protein product is CASSVGITSGTQETQYF. V usage is TRBV9 and J usage is TRBJ2-5; TRBD1 might be the D (6 bases). The CDR3 extends over 17 amino acids. The germline CDR1 and CDR2 sequences are SGDLS and YYNGEE. The V and J ends lost 0 bases and 2 bases respectively, with 17 bases between them.

In its sample, this clone was seen once. The chain carries TRBV19 and TRBJ2-5; 9 nucleotides align to TRBD1. Germline V gives CDR1 LNHDA, CDR2 SQIVND (reference sequence). The CDR3 runs to 15 residues. The V segment lost 6 bases and the J segment 2 bases; nucleotides outside the gene matches: 7. CDR3 sequence: CASRETGGLQETQYF. The CDR3 nucleotides are TGTGCCAGTAGGGAGACAGGGGGGTTACAAGAGACCCAGTACTTC.

The chain links TRBV4-1 to TRBJ1-5, with D unclear. CDR1 is MGHRA and CDR2 is YSYEKL in the germline V gene. This CDR3 region has 16 residues. The V end lost 0 bases, the J end lost 0 bases, and 9 bases lay between the germline ends. For the CDR3, the DNA is TGCGCCAGCAGCCAAGAGGACGGGAGTAGCAATCAGCCCCAGCATTTT. It encodes CASSQEDGSSNQPQHF.

The chain has TRBV19 and TRBJ1-5; 8 nucleotides line up with TRBD1. V gave up 3 bases and J gave up 2 bases; unmatched junction bases: 6. In germline, CDR1 is LNHDA, CDR2 SQIVND (reference sequence). The CDR3 spans 16 residues. CDR3: CASSIYATGGNQPQHF. As DNA, the CDR3 is TGTGCCAGTAGTATTTATGCGACAGGGGGCAATCAGCCCCAGCATTTT. Using reference TRBV19 and TRBJ1-5 for the parts outside the CDR3, the full variable domain is DGGITQSPKYLFRKEGQNVTLSCEQNLNHDAMYWYRQDPGQGLRLIYYSQIVNDFQKGDIAEGYSVSREKKESFPLTVTSAQKNPTAFYLCASSIYATGGNQPQHFGDGTRLSIL.

The chain links TRBV10-3 to TRBJ2-7; 11 nucleotides match TRBD1. V gave up 6 bases and J gave up 2 bases; unmatched junction bases: 6. CDR1 ENHRY and CDR2 SYGVKD come from the germline V gene. This CDR3 spans 15 amino acids. CDR3 DNA sequence: TGTGCCATCAGCAACCGGGACAGGGGGACCTACGAGCAGTACTTC. Translating it yields CAISNRDRGTYEQYF.

J is TRBJ1-6 and V is TRBV10-3, with TRBD1 matching 9 bases. CDR1 and CDR2 from the germline V gene are ENHRY and SYGVKD. V lost 5 bases, J lost 9 bases, and 8 bases stayed unmatched. CDR3 length equals 15 residues. The CDR3 DNA is TGTGCCATCAGTCTTCAGACAGGGGGTATTTCACCCCTCCACTTT. Translated: CAISLQTGGISPLHF.

The chain couples TRBV3-1 (or the pseudogene TRBV3-2) to TRBJ1-4, with 8 bases identical to TRBD1. Looked up from germline, CDR1 is LGHDT and CDR2 is YNNKEL (reference sequence). The V and J ends lost 1 base and 3 bases, in that order; junction bases with no gene match: 4. The CDR3 extends over 16 amino acids. CDR3: CASSQGQGWANEKLFF. The CDR3 bases are TGTGCCAGCAGCCAAGGACAGGGGTGGGCTAATGAAAAACTGTTTTTT.

This clone was observed a few times. For the CDR3, the DNA is TGTGCCACCTCCGACAGTGTTTTCTCCTATAATTCACCCCTCCACTTT. Its translation is CATSDSVFSYNSPLHF. The genes are TRBV19 and TRBJ1-6; tentative D call: TRBD1 (5 bases). V lost 10 bases and J lost 0, with 16 bases in between. CDR1 is LNHDA and CDR2 is SQIVND in the germline V gene (reference sequence). This CDR3 has 16 residues.

The chain has TRBV11-2 and TRBJ2-7; D might be TRBD1 (5 bases). The germline gives CDR1 SGHAT, CDR2 FQNNGV. The CDR3 consists of 12 residues. V was clipped by 5 bases and J by 5 bases, with 10 bases between them. The CDR3, as DNA: TGTGCCAGCAGCCTCGACAGTAACGAGCAGTACTTC. Translating gives CASSLDSNEQYF.

This chain uses TRBV5-1 with TRBJ2-7; possible D gene TRBD1, 5 bases. The V and J ends lost 1 base and 5 bases respectively, with 16 bases between them. This CDR3 region has 15 residues. The V gene's germline CDR1 is SGHRS and CDR2 YFSETQ. The CDR3 loop reads CASSLIRATVDEQYF. The CDR3, as DNA: TGCGCCAGCAGCTTGATCAGGGCCACCGTCGACGAGCAGTACTTC.

V usage is TRBV3-1 (or the pseudogene TRBV3-2) and J usage is TRBJ2-6; TRBD1 aligns across 7 bases. This CDR3 comprises 17 residues. The V and J ends lost 3 bases and 2 bases, in that order; junction bases with no gene match: 7. Germline assignment: CDR1 LGHDT and CDR2 YNNKEL (reference sequence). DNA for the CDR3: TGTGCCAGCAGCCACCCTACAGGGGCAGCTGGGGCCAACGTCCTGACTTTC. This translates into CASSHPTGAAGANVLTF.

This clone was seen more than once but under ten times. CDR3 protein: CASTALEGGAYGYTF. The CDR3 DNA reads TGTGCCAGTACCGCGCTCGAAGGTGGGGCCTATGGCTACACCTTC. J is TRBJ1-2 and V is TRBV19; a weak D match, TRBD1 (5 bases). The germline CDR1 and CDR2 sequences are LNHDA and SQIVND (reference sequence). CDR3 length equals 15 residues. With 7 bases removed from V and 4 bases from J, the gap between germline ends came to 19 bases.

The chain joins TRBV7-2 to TRBJ2-7; no firm D call. Deletions cut 8 bases from V and 3 bases from J, with 8 bases between. The germline CDR1 and CDR2 sequences are SGHTA and FQGNSA. The CDR3 loop spans 11 amino acids. The CDR3 DNA sequence: TGTGCCAGCCCACCCGGCTACGAGCAGTACTTC. Amino acid sequence: CASPPGYEQYF.

J is TRBJ2-7 and V is TRBV20-1, with 9 bases aligning to TRBD1. Germline values: CDR1 DFQATT, CDR2 SNEGSKA (reference sequence). The CDR3 has 14 residues. V dropped 3 bases and J dropped 4; count of bases not matched to a gene: 7. The DNA for the CDR3 is TGCAGTGCTAGTGTAGGGACAGGGCCTTACGAGCAGTACTTC. This gives the protein CSASVGTGPYEQYF.

This sequence joins TRBV6-4 and TRBJ2-5, with TRBD2 as a possible D gene (7 bases). The CDR3 is 15 residues long. V was cut by 4 bases and J by 2 bases, with 14 bases left in between. Germline V gene lookup returns CDR1 MRHNA and CDR2 SNTAGT. CDR3 loop: CASSGDRRGQETQYF. CDR3 DNA: TGTGCCAGCAGTGGCGACAGGCGGGGGCAAGAGACCCAGTACTTC.

The J gene is TRBJ2-7, the V gene TRBV7-9, with 7 bases matching TRBD1. CDR1 and CDR2 (germline): SEHNR, FQNEAQ (reference sequence). The V segment lost 2 bases and the J segment 2 bases; nucleotides outside the gene matches: 3. This CDR3 has 14 residues. CDR3: CASSLSRGTYEQYF. In nucleotides, the CDR3 is TGTGCCAGCAGCTTAAGCAGGGGGACCTACGAGCAGTACTTC.

The chain couples TRBV29-1 to TRBJ2-7; D might be TRBD2 (6 bases). The CDR3 has 13 residues. Germline V lookup: CDR1 SQVTM, CDR2 ANQGSEA. V gave up 4 bases and J gave up 2 bases, with 12 bases separating them. The CDR3 spells CSVGAGRAYEQYF. The CDR3 DNA reads TGCAGCGTTGGGGCGGGACGGGCCTACGAGCAGTACTTC.

The V gene is TRBV5-4, the J gene TRBJ2-7, with TRBD1 as a possible D gene (6 bases). Trimming pared 3 bases from V and 2 bases from J, leaving 12 bases between. Per germline, CDR1 SGHNT and CDR2 YYREEE (reference sequence). This CDR3 has 14 amino acids. For the CDR3, the DNA is TGTGCCAGCAGCTACCAGACAGGTACCTACGAGCAGTACTTC. Amino acids: CASSYQTGTYEQYF. The variable domain in full, with the rest retrieved from reference TRBV5-4 and TRBJ2-7, is ETGVTQSPTHLIKTRGQQVTLRCSSQSGHNTVSWYQQALGQGPQFIFQYYREEENGRGNFPPRFSGLQFPNYSSELNVNALELDDSALYLCASSYQTGTYEQYFGPGTRLTVT.

This clone was picked up a small number of times. The V and J genes are TRBV5-4 and TRBJ2-1; possibly TRBD2 for D (5 bases). V was shortened by 1 base and J by 0 bases, with 8 bases between the two germline ends. CDR3 length: 15 residues. Germline values: CDR1 SGHNT, CDR2 YYREEE (reference sequence). The CDR3 nucleotides are TGTGCCAGCAGCTTGTTCAGCGGCTCCTACAATGAGCAGTTCTTC. Translation gives CASSLFSGSYNEQFF.

The chain uses TRBV11-2 and TRBJ2-7, with no clear D. Trimming cost V 3 bases and J 5 bases, with 8 bases left between them. This CDR3 is built from 12 residues. The germline V gene encodes CDR1 SGHAT and CDR2 FQNNGV. The CDR3 loop reads CASSLGFHEQYF. The CDR3 bases are TGTGCCAGCAGCTTGGGCTTCCACGAGCAGTACTTC.

This clone was detected only once. V and J are TRBV28 and TRBJ2-1; D not resolved. The V end lost 3 bases, the J end lost 0 bases, and 12 bases lay between the germline ends. CDR3 length: 16 residues. The germline CDR1 and CDR2 sequences are MDHEN and SYDVKM. The CDR3 bases are TGTGCCAGCAGTTTGCCATTCACTGACTCCTACAATGAGCAGTTCTTC. Translation: CASSLPFTDSYNEQFF. Full variable domain (missing parts from reference TRBV28 and TRBJ2-1): DVKVTQSSRYLVKRTGEKVFLECVQDMDHENMFWYRQDPGLGLRLIYFSYDVKMKEKGDIPEGYSVSREKKERFSLILESASTNQTSMYLCASSLPFTDSYNEQFFGPGTRLTVL.

The chain carries TRBV29-1 and TRBJ2-7; 7 bases are shared with TRBD2. J gave up 0 bases and V 6 bases, and 8 bases lay outside the gene matches. The CDR3 is 14 residues long. Germline V lookup: CDR1 SQVTM, CDR2 ANQGSEA. Here the CDR3 DNA reads TGCAGCGTCGGACTTGGCGGGAGCTCCTACGAGCAGTACTTC. Protein: CSVGLGGSSYEQYF.